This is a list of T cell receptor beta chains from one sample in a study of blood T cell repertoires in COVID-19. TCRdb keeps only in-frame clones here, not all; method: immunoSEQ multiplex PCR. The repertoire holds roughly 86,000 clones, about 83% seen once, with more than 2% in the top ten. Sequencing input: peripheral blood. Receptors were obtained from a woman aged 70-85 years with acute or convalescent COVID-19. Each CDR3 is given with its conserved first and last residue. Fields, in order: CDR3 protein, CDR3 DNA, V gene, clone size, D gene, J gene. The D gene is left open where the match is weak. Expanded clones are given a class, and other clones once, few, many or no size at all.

CDR3 protein: CASTKGAEGGTEAFF; CDR3 DNA: TGTGCCAGCACGAAGGGGGCGGAAGGAGGGACTGAAGCTTTCTTT; V gene: TRBV6-5; clone size: -; D gene: TRBD1; J gene: TRBJ1-1
CDR3 protein: CASSLPGGTGGAFNSPLHF; CDR3 DNA: TGTGCCAGCAGCTTACCGGGGGGAACAGGGGGCGCCTTTAATTCACCCCTCCACTTT; V gene: TRBV7-6; clone size: -; D gene: TRBD1; J gene: TRBJ1-6
CDR3 protein: CAWSVGAGNTIYF; CDR3 DNA: TGTGCCTGGAGTGTGGGCGCTGGAAACACCATATATTTT; V gene: TRBV30; clone size: -; D gene: -; J gene: TRBJ1-3
CDR3 protein: CASSDPRGDTEAFF; CDR3 DNA: TGTGCCAGCAGTGACCCCAGGGGGGACACTGAAGCTTTCTTT; V gene: TRBV25-1; clone size: few; D gene: TRBD1; J gene: TRBJ1-1
CDR3 protein: CASSRDSLYGYTF; CDR3 DNA: TGTGCCAGCAGCCGCGACAGCCTCTATGGCTACACCTTC; V gene: TRBV7-9; clone size: -; D gene: -; J gene: TRBJ1-2
CDR3 protein: CASSLAGETQYF; CDR3 DNA: TGCGCCAGCAGCTTGGCCGGAGAGACCCAGTACTTC; V gene: TRBV5-1; clone size: -; D gene: -; J gene: TRBJ2-5
CDR3 protein: CASSVSVNTEAFF; CDR3 DNA: TGTGCCAGCAGCGTATCAGTGAACACTGAAGCTTTCTTT; V gene: TRBV5-8; clone size: once; D gene: -; J gene: TRBJ1-1
CDR3 protein: CASSERQNRDYEQYF; CDR3 DNA: TGTGCCAGCAGCGAAAGACAGAACCGAGACTACGAGCAGTACTTC; V gene: TRBV11-1; clone size: -; D gene: -; J gene: TRBJ2-7
CDR3 protein: CASSVAGQLNQPQHF; CDR3 DNA: TGTGCCAGCAGCGTAGCGGGACAGCTAAATCAGCCCCAGCATTTT; V gene: TRBV9; clone size: -; D gene: TRBD1; J gene: TRBJ1-5
CDR3 protein: CASSRTGGAFF; CDR3 DNA: TGTGCCAGCAGTCGGACAGGGGGAGCTTTCTTT; V gene: TRBV28; clone size: -; D gene: TRBD1; J gene: TRBJ1-1
CDR3 protein: CASSGWDFTDSYEQYF; CDR3 DNA: TGTGCCAGCAGTGGTTGGGACTTTACGGATTCGTACGAGCAGTACTTC; V gene: TRBV6-1; clone size: -; D gene: -; J gene: TRBJ2-7
CDR3 protein: CASSPGQSTDTQYF; CDR3 DNA: TGTGCCAGCAGCCCTGGACAGTCCACAGATACGCAGTATTTT; V gene: TRBV5-4; clone size: -; D gene: -; J gene: TRBJ2-3
CDR3 protein: CASSQGENTEAFF; CDR3 DNA: TGTGCCAGCAGTCAGGGTGAGAACACTGAAGCTTTCTTT; V gene: TRBV2; clone size: few; D gene: -; J gene: TRBJ1-1
CDR3 protein: CASSPQAEGNEQFF; CDR3 DNA: TGTGCCAGCAGCCCCCAGGCAGAGGGCAATGAGCAGTTCTTC; V gene: TRBV11-3; clone size: -; D gene: -; J gene: TRBJ2-1
CDR3 protein: CASSWGQYEQYF; CDR3 DNA: TGTGCCAGCAGTTGGGGACAGTACGAGCAGTACTTC; V gene: TRBV28; clone size: once; D gene: TRBD1; J gene: TRBJ2-7
CDR3 protein: CAWTAGVTTDTQYF; CDR3 DNA: TGTGCCTGGACGGCAGGGGTAACCACAGATACGCAGTATTTT; V gene: TRBV30; clone size: -; D gene: -; J gene: TRBJ2-3
CDR3 protein: CASSYGGFSAGYTF; CDR3 DNA: TGTGCCAGCAGTTACGGGGGGTTCTCCGCTGGCTACACCTTC; V gene: TRBV6-6; clone size: -; D gene: -; J gene: TRBJ1-2
CDR3 protein: CASSTRQGPYEQYF; CDR3 DNA: TGTGCCAGCAGCACCCGACAGGGTCCCTACGAGCAGTACTTC; V gene: TRBV11-3; clone size: -; D gene: TRBD1; J gene: TRBJ2-7
CDR3 protein: CASSLSPQTGLLYGYTF; CDR3 DNA: TGTGCCAGCAGTTTATCTCCCCAGACAGGGCTCCTCTATGGCTACACCTTC; V gene: TRBV27; clone size: -; D gene: TRBD1; J gene: TRBJ1-2
CDR3 protein: CASSIGQYYGYTF; CDR3 DNA: TGTGCCAGTAGTATAGGACAGTACTATGGCTACACCTTC; V gene: TRBV19; clone size: once; D gene: -; J gene: TRBJ1-2
CDR3 protein: CASSQYIFAGQGSYGYTF; CDR3 DNA: TGTGCCAGCAGCCAATATATTTTCGCGGGACAGGGAAGCTATGGCTACACCTTC; V gene: TRBV16; clone size: few; D gene: TRBD1; J gene: TRBJ1-2
CDR3 protein: CASSQGTGGSPLHF; CDR3 DNA: TGTGCCAGCAGCCAAGGGACAGGGGGATCACCCCTCCACTTT; V gene: TRBV3-1/TRBV3-2; clone size: -; D gene: TRBD1; J gene: TRBJ1-6
CDR3 protein: CASQGDEQYF; CDR3 DNA: TGTGCCAGCCAAGGAGACGAGCAGTACTTC; V gene: TRBV18; clone size: few; D gene: -; J gene: TRBJ2-7
CDR3 protein: CASPSSITEAFF; CDR3 DNA: TGCGCCAGCCCGTCTAGTATCACTGAAGCTTTCTTT; V gene: TRBV10-1; clone size: -; D gene: -; J gene: TRBJ1-1
CDR3 protein: CASNGQMNTEAFF; CDR3 DNA: TGCGCCAGCAATGGACAGATGAACACTGAAGCTTTCTTT; V gene: TRBV10-2; clone size: few; D gene: -; J gene: TRBJ1-1
CDR3 protein: CASSPSVADRGTEAFF; CDR3 DNA: TGTGCCAGCTCACCCTCCGTCGCGGACCGGGGCACTGAAGCTTTCTTT; V gene: TRBV18; clone size: -; D gene: -; J gene: TRBJ1-1
CDR3 protein: CSASSPRGGQNEQFF; CDR3 DNA: TGCAGTGCTAGTAGCCCAAGGGGAGGGCAAAATGAGCAGTTCTTC; V gene: TRBV20-1; clone size: -; D gene: TRBD2; J gene: TRBJ2-1
CDR3 protein: CASSQNLNRGNSPLHF; CDR3 DNA: TGTGCCAGCAGCCAAAACTTAAACCGGGGAAACTCACCCCTCCACTTT; V gene: TRBV6-4; clone size: -; D gene: -; J gene: TRBJ1-6
CDR3 protein: CASSSHPEYRSSYEQYF; CDR3 DNA: TGTGCCAGCAGCTCTCACCCCGAATATAGGAGCTCCTACGAGCAGTACTTC; V gene: TRBV7-3; clone size: -; D gene: -; J gene: TRBJ2-7
CDR3 protein: CASSRGQENTEAFF; CDR3 DNA: TGTGCCAGCAGTAGAGGACAGGAGAACACTGAAGCTTTCTTT; V gene: TRBV5-4; clone size: once; D gene: TRBD1; J gene: TRBJ1-1
CDR3 protein: CAISPFDRDSYGYTF; CDR3 DNA: TGTGCCATCAGTCCTTTCGACAGGGATAGCTATGGCTACACCTTC; V gene: TRBV10-3; clone size: -; D gene: TRBD1; J gene: TRBJ1-2
CDR3 protein: CASSSGQALMNTEAFF; CDR3 DNA: TGTGCCAGCAGCTCAGGACAGGCTTTAATGAACACTGAAGCTTTCTTT; V gene: TRBV7-9; clone size: -; D gene: TRBD1; J gene: TRBJ1-1
CDR3 protein: CASSLSPGNQPQHF; CDR3 DNA: TGTGCCAGCAGTTTATCCCCAGGGAATCAGCCCCAGCATTTT; V gene: TRBV28; clone size: -; D gene: -; J gene: TRBJ1-5
CDR3 protein: CASSPGVNYGYTF; CDR3 DNA: TGTGCCAGCAGCCCGGGGGTCAACTATGGCTACACCTTC; V gene: TRBV11-2; clone size: -; D gene: -; J gene: TRBJ1-2
CDR3 protein: CASSRKGTGGFYGYTF; CDR3 DNA: TGTGCCAGCAGCCGCAAGGGCACAGGGGGATTCTATGGCTACACCTTC; V gene: TRBV7-6; clone size: -; D gene: TRBD1; J gene: TRBJ1-2
CDR3 protein: CASSQGPQDPFYGYTF; CDR3 DNA: TGTGCCAGCAGCCAAGGGCCACAGGACCCGTTCTATGGCTACACCTTC; V gene: TRBV3-1/TRBV3-2; clone size: once; D gene: -; J gene: TRBJ1-2
CDR3 protein: CASSFSGVTDTQYF; CDR3 DNA: TGTGCCAGCAGCTTTAGCGGGGTTACAGATACGCAGTATTTT; V gene: TRBV11-2; clone size: -; D gene: TRBD2; J gene: TRBJ2-3
CDR3 protein: CSAIDSLSSYEQYF; CDR3 DNA: TGCAGTGCTATTGACAGTCTCAGCTCCTACGAGCAGTACTTC; V gene: TRBV20-1; clone size: -; D gene: -; J gene: TRBJ2-7
CDR3 protein: CASRPEQGARIVGEKLFF; CDR3 DNA: TGTGCCAGTAGGCCAGAACAGGGGGCGAGGATAGTAGGTGAAAAACTGTTTTTT; V gene: TRBV19; clone size: -; D gene: TRBD1; J gene: TRBJ1-4
CDR3 protein: CTSSQDRGSGAYQETQYF; CDR3 DNA: TGCACCAGCAGCCAAGATCGAGGTAGCGGGGCGTACCAAGAGACCCAGTACTTC; V gene: TRBV1; clone size: -; D gene: -; J gene: TRBJ2-5
CDR3 protein: CASSPSSGFAYGYTF; CDR3 DNA: TGTGCCAGCAGCCCATCCTCGGGATTTGCATATGGCTACACCTTC; V gene: TRBV7-3; clone size: -; D gene: -; J gene: TRBJ1-2
CDR3 protein: CASSDTTSGGASGYNEQFF; CDR3 DNA: TGTGCCAGCAGTGATACGACTAGCGGGGGGGCCTCGGGATACAATGAGCAGTTCTTC; V gene: TRBV2; clone size: -; D gene: TRBD2; J gene: TRBJ2-1
CDR3 protein: CASSDSASPGATEAFF; CDR3 DNA: TGTGCCAGCAGTGACTCGGCCTCCCCGGGAGCCACTGAAGCTTTCTTT; V gene: TRBV6-4; clone size: once; D gene: -; J gene: TRBJ1-1
CDR3 protein: CASSGTGIEAFF; CDR3 DNA: TGCGCCAGCAGTGGGACAGGAATAGAAGCTTTCTTT; V gene: TRBV10-2; clone size: -; D gene: TRBD1; J gene: TRBJ1-1
CDR3 protein: CASTPVAGSYEQYF; CDR3 DNA: TGTGCCAGCACCCCCGTCGCGGGGTCCTACGAGCAGTACTTC; V gene: TRBV27; clone size: -; D gene: -; J gene: TRBJ2-7
CDR3 protein: CASNLRGDLTDTQYF; CDR3 DNA: TGCGCCAGCAACCTCCGGGGGGACCTCACAGATACGCAGTATTTT; V gene: TRBV5-1; clone size: once; D gene: TRBD2; J gene: TRBJ2-3
CDR3 protein: CASSQGPGGYEQYF; CDR3 DNA: TGTGCCAGCAGCCAAGGACCGGGGGGCTACGAGCAGTACTTC; V gene: TRBV7-2; clone size: -; D gene: TRBD2; J gene: TRBJ2-7
CDR3 protein: CASSQGVGRQETQYF; CDR3 DNA: TGTGCCAGCAGCCAAGGCGTCGGTCGACAAGAGACCCAGTACTTC; V gene: TRBV4-2; clone size: -; D gene: -; J gene: TRBJ2-5
CDR3 protein: CASSTPTGTHEQFF; CDR3 DNA: TGTGCCAGTAGTACCCCGACTGGCACGCATGAGCAGTTCTTC; V gene: TRBV19; clone size: -; D gene: -; J gene: TRBJ2-1
CDR3 protein: CASSLSGQGFEQYF; CDR3 DNA: TGCGCCAGCAGCTTGTCAGGACAGGGATTCGAGCAGTACTTC; V gene: TRBV5-1; clone size: -; D gene: TRBD1; J gene: TRBJ2-7
CDR3 protein: CASREGIWDTGELFF; CDR3 DNA: TGTGCCAGCAGGGAGGGGATATGGGACACCGGGGAGCTGTTTTTT; V gene: TRBV5-5; clone size: once; D gene: -; J gene: TRBJ2-2
CDR3 protein: CASSSGQNYGYTF; CDR3 DNA: TGTGCCAGCAGCTCTGGACAGAACTATGGCTACACCTTC; V gene: TRBV7-2; clone size: few; D gene: -; J gene: TRBJ1-2